These T cell receptor beta chains were read from a single sample in a study of shared clonotypes between healthy human individuals. Profiling relied on immunoSEQ multiplex PCR, and the TCRdb table lists in-frame clones only, not all of them. The repertoire holds 2,500,000 or so clones, with 80% to 95% as singletons. The sequenced sample was naive CD4+ T cells from PBMCs. These receptors all come from a young man in good health. Some clones in this sample may be carry-over from other donors' samples. Each CDR3 is given with its conserved first and last residue. The D gene is left open where the match is weak.

CDR3 DNA	CDR3 protein	D gene	J gene	V gene
TGTGCCAGCAGCGTAGACGGCGGGCGCAACCCGGATACGCAGTATTTT	CASSVDGGRNPDTQYF	NA	TRBJ2-3	TRBV9
TGTGCCAGCAGTCCCACGAGGTTGTCCGCTGAAGCTTTCTTT	CASSPTRLSAEAFF	NA	TRBJ1-1	TRBV27
TGCGCCAGCAGCGTGAACCCTTATCAGCCCCAGCATTTT	CASSVNPYQPQHF	NA	TRBJ1-5	TRBV5-1
TGCGCCAGCAGGATTCAGGGATTGACCGGGGAGCTGTTTTTT	CASRIQGLTGELFF	NA	TRBJ2-2	TRBV5-1
TGTGCCAGCAGCCAAGTTTTGGACCCGGACTACGAGCAGTACTTC	CASSQVLDPDYEQYF	NA	TRBJ2-7	TRBV4-2
TGCGCCAGCAGCTTGTACAGGCAAGAGACCCAGTACTTC	CASSLYRQETQYF	NA	TRBJ2-5	TRBV5-1
TGTGCCAGCAGTCTCAAGTGGACGGGGCGAGGGGAAAAACTGTTTTTT	CASSLKWTGRGEKLFF	NA	TRBJ1-4	TRBV28
TGCGCCAGCAGGAGGACAGGGGGCGCAGATACGCAGTATTTT	CASRRTGGADTQYF	TRBD1	TRBJ2-3	TRBV4-1
TGCAGCGTTACAGGGAATGGCTACACCTTC	CSVTGNGYTF	NA	TRBJ1-2	TRBV29-1
TGTGCCAGCAGCTCCTACGGGACATTGGGAGAGACCCAGTACTTC	CASSSYGTLGETQYF	NA	TRBJ2-5	TRBV7-3